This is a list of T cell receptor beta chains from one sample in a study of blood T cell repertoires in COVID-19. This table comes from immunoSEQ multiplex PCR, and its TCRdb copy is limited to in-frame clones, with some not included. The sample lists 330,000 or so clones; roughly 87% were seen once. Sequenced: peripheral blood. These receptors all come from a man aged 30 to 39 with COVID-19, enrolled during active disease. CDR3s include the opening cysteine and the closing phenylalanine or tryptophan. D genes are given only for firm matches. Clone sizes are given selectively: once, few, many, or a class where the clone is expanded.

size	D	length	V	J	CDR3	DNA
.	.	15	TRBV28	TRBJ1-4	CASSLMIPENEKLFF	TGTGCCAGCAGTTTAATGATCCCTGAGAATGAAAAACTGTTTTTT
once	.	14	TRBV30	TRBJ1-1	CAWSEGERNTEAFF	TGTGCCTGGAGTGAAGGAGAGAGGAACACTGAAGCTTTCTTT
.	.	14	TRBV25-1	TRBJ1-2	CASSAAGSNYGYTF	TGTGCCAGCAGTGCCGCAGGGTCAAACTATGGCTACACCTTC
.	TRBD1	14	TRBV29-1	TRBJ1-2	CSVETGGASYGYTF	TGCAGCGTTGAGACAGGGGGCGCGAGCTATGGCTACACCTTC
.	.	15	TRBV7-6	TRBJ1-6	CASRADSQYNSPLHF	TGTGCCAGCAGGGCCGACAGTCAGTATAATTCACCCCTCCACTTT
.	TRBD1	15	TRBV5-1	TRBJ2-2	CASSLMGQATGELFF	TGCGCCAGCAGCTTGATGGGACAGGCCACCGGGGAGCTGTTTTTT
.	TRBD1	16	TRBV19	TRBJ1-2	CASSTPGTGANYGYTF	TGTGCCAGTAGTACCCCCGGGACAGGGGCTAACTATGGCTACACCTTC
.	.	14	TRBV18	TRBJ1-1	CASSPVSVYTEAFF	TGTGCCAGCTCACCCGTTTCCGTCTACACTGAAGCTTTCTTT
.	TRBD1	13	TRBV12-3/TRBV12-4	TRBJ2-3	CASSRTGVDTQYF	TGTGCCAGCAGTCGGACAGGGGTAGATACGCAGTATTTT
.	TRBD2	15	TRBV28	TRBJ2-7	CASSHKRGYSYEQYF	TGTGCCAGCAGCCATAAGCGGGGCTACTCCTACGAGCAGTACTTC
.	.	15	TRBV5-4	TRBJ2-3	CASSLVGTIPDTQYF	TGTGCCAGCAGCTTGGTGGGGACAATCCCAGATACGCAGTATTTT
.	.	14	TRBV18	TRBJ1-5	CASSPQQYNQPQHF	TGTGCCAGCTCACCACAACAGTACAATCAGCCCCAGCATTTT
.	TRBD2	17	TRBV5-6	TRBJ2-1	CASSPLQRGGRYNEQFF	TGTGCCAGCAGCCCTTTGCAGCGGGGGGGCCGGTACAATGAGCAGTTCTTC
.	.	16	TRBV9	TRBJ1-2	CASSVEQGIFSGGYTF	TGTGCCAGCAGCGTAGAGCAGGGTATTTTCTCTGGTGGCTACACCTTC
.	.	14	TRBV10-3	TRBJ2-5	CAISESRQQETQYF	TGTGCCATCAGTGAGTCGCGACAGCAAGAGACCCAGTACTTC
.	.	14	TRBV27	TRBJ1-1	CASRSTGLNTEAFF	TGTGCCAGCAGGAGTACCGGGTTGAACACTGAAGCTTTCTTT
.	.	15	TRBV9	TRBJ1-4	CASSVGTPSGEKLFF	TGTGCCAGCAGCGTAGGAACGCCGTCAGGCGAAAAACTGTTTTTT
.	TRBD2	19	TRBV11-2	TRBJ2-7	CASSLYTWTSGRARYEQYF	TGTGCCAGCAGCCTGTACACCTGGACTAGCGGGCGGGCTCGGTACGAGCAGTACTTC
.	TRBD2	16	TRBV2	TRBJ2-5	CASSPTSGSFGETQYF	TGTGCCAGCAGCCCTACTAGCGGGAGTTTCGGCGAGACCCAGTACTTC
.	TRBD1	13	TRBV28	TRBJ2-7	CAGNTGQGDEQYF	TGTGCCGGAAATACGGGACAGGGCGACGAGCAGTACTTC
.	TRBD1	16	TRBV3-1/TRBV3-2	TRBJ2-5	CASSLRDRGYQETQYF	TGTGCCAGCAGCCTCCGGGACAGGGGTTACCAAGAGACCCAGTACTTC
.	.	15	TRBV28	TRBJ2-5	CASSFLAWGPETQYF	TGTGCCAGCAGTTTTCTCGCGTGGGGGCCGGAGACCCAGTACTTC
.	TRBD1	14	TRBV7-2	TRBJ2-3	CASSLDRGTDTQYF	TGTGCCAGCAGCCTTGACAGGGGAACAGATACGCAGTATTTT
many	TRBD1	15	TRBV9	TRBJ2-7	CASSVAPGGLNEQYF	TGTGCCAGCAGCGTAGCTCCAGGGGGCCTCAACGAGCAGTACTTC
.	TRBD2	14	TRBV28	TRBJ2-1	CASRAGLRYNEQFF	TGTGCCAGCAGGGCGGGACTACGATACAATGAGCAGTTCTTC
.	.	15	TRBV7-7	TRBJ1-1	CASSRNGQMNTEAFF	TGTGCCAGCAGCCGGAATGGACAGATGAACACTGAAGCTTTCTTT
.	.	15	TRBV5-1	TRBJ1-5	CASRRTAYSNQPQHF	TGCGCCAGCAGAAGGACAGCGTATAGCAATCAGCCCCAGCATTTT
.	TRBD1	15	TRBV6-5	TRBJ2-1	CASSTRDRGRNEQFF	TGTGCCAGCAGCACCCGGGACAGGGGGCGGAATGAGCAGTTCTTC
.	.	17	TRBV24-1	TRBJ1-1	CATSDSKDRTIGAEAFF	TGTGCCACCAGTGATTCAAAGGACAGAACGATAGGCGCTGAAGCTTTCTTT
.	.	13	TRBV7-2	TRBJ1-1	CASSLDWDSEAFF	TGTGCCAGCAGCTTAGATTGGGACTCTGAAGCTTTCTTT
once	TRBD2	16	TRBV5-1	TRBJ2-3	CASSSLVAGGSDTQYF	TGCGCCAGCAGCTCCCTTGTAGCGGGGGGCTCAGATACGCAGTATTTT
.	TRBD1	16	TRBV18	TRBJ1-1	CASSPQPLTGGTEAFF	TGTGCCAGCTCACCTCAACCCTTAACAGGGGGCACTGAAGCTTTCTTT
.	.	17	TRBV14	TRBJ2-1	CASSQDRGGPSYNEQFF	TGTGCCAGCAGCCAAGATCGAGGGGGTCCTTCGTACAATGAGCAGTTCTTC
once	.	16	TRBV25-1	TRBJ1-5	CASSGHGDYSNQPQHF	TGTGCCAGCAGTGGTCACGGGGACTATAGCAATCAGCCCCAGCATTTT
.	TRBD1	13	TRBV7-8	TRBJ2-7	CASSKETGTGKYF	TGTGCCAGCAGCAAGGAGACGGGGACAGGGAAGTACTTC
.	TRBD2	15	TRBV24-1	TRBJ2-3	CATSGDPGRADTQYF	TGTGCCACCAGTGGAGACCCGGGGAGGGCAGATACGCAGTATTTT
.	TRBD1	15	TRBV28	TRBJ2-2	CASTEGTGGTGELFF	TGTGCCAGCACCGAAGGGACAGGAGGGACCGGGGAGCTGTTTTTT
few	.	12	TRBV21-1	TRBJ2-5	CASSKQGETQYF	TGTGCCAGCAGCAAACAGGGAGAGACCCAGTACTTC
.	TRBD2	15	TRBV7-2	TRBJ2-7	CASSLLAGGFYEQYF	TGTGCCAGCAGCCTCCTAGCGGGGGGCTTCTACGAGCAGTACTTC
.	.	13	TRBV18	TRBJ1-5	CASSPGGDQPQHF	TGTGCCAGCTCCCCGGGAGGGGATCAGCCCCAGCATTTT
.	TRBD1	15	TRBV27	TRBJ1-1	CASSLHGTANTEAFF	TGTGCCAGCAGTTTACATGGGACAGCGAACACTGAAGCTTTCTTT
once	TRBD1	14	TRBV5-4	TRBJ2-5	CASSRDRGTETQYF	TGTGCCAGCAGCCGGGACAGGGGAACAGAGACCCAGTACTTC
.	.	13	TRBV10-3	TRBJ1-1	CAISESTGYQAFF	TGTGCCATCAGTGAGTCGACGGGTTACCAAGCTTTCTTT
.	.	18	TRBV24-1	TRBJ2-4	CATSDPSRATSGKNIQYF	TGTGCCACCAGCGACCCATCGCGGGCTACCTCTGGCAAAAACATTCAGTACTTC
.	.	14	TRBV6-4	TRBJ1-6	CASSDLSYNSPLHF	TGTGCCAGCAGTGACCTCTCCTATAATTCACCCCTCCACTTT
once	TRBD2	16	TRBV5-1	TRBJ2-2	CASSLVLAGDTGELFF	TGCGCCAGCAGCTTGGTTCTAGCGGGAGACACCGGGGAGCTGTTTTTT
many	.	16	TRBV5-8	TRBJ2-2	CASSLLMTDSTGELFF	TGTGCCAGCAGCTTGTTAATGACAGATTCCACCGGGGAGCTGTTTTTT
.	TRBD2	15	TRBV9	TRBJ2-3	CVSSRGRGALDTQYF	TGTGTCAGCAGCCGAGGGCGGGGGGCTTTGGATACGCAGTATTTT
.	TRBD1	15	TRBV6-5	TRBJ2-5	CASSSGQPPQETQYF	TGTGCCAGCAGTTCGGGACAGCCTCCACAAGAGACCCAGTACTTC
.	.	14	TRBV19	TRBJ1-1	CASSIDRGQGEAFF	TGTGCCAGTAGTATAGATCGTGGGCAGGGTGAAGCTTTCTTT
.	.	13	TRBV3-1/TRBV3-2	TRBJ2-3	CASSQVRTDTQYF	TGTGCCAGCAGCCAAGTCCGGACTGATACGCAGTATTTT
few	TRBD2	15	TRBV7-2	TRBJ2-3	CASSRTSGTTDTQYF	TGTGCCAGCAGCAGGACTAGCGGGACCACAGATACGCAGTATTTT
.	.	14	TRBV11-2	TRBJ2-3	CASSFRQNTDTQYF	TGTGCCAGCAGCTTTCGACAGAACACAGATACGCAGTATTTT
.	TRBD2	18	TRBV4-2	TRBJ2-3	CASSQDLAGGPNPDTQYF	TGTGCCAGCAGCCAAGACCTAGCGGGAGGGCCAAACCCAGATACGCAGTATTTT
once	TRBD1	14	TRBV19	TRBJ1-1	CASSAGTANTEAFF	TGTGCCAGTTCAGCCGGGACAGCGAACACTGAAGCTTTCTTT
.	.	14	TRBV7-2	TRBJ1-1	CASSAQGQSAEAFF	TGTGCCAGCAGCGCGCAGGGCCAGAGCGCTGAAGCTTTCTTT
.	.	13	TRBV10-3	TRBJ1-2	CAISESISYGYTF	TGTGCCATCAGTGAGTCGATTAGCTATGGCTACACCTTC
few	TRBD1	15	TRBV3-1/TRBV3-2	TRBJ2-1	CASSPGTGYLGEQFF	TGTGCCAGCAGCCCCGGGACAGGGTATTTAGGTGAGCAGTTCTTC
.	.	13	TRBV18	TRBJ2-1	CASSPPGGNEQFF	TGTGCCAGCTCACCACCGGGGGGAAATGAGCAGTTCTTC